Below, 12 T cell receptor beta chains from the same sample are listed, as sequenced in a study of cytomegalovirus exposure and HLA in healthy donors. The primer mix had 60 Vbeta and 13 Jbeta primers. Data came from immunoSEQ multiplex PCR; TCRdb stores just in-frame clones and leaves some out. The sample contains 130,000 or so clones, around 80% of which appear only once. Sequenced: PBMCs. These receptors were obtained from a man aged 25 to 40 in good health and CMV-seronegative.

The chain has TRBV5-5 and TRBJ1-5, with 8 positions matching TRBD1. This CDR3 comprises 16 residues. Germline values: CDR1 SGHKS, CDR2 YYEKEE (reference sequence). Trimming cost V 4 bases and J 0 bases; bases outside gene matches: 6. CDR3 amino acids: CASSLGQGISNQPQHF. The CDR3 DNA reads as TGTGCCAGCAGCCTTGGACAGGGTATTAGCAATCAGCCCCAGCATTTT.

V and J are TRBV6-5 and TRBJ1-1, with no clear D. Per the germline V gene, CDR1 is MNHEY and CDR2 is SVGAGI. Trimming took 2 bases from V and 5 from J, leaving 9 bases between them. The CDR3 runs to 13 residues. The CDR3 nucleotides are TGTGCCAGCAGTTACCGTGACTGGACTGAAGCTTTCTTT. Protein product: CASSYRDWTEAFF.

The rearrangement joins TRBV2 to TRBJ2-5, with D perhaps TRBD1 (5 bases). Germline CDR1 is SNHLY and CDR2 is FYNNEI. The CDR3 is 12 residues long. Between the trimmed V and J ends, which lost 2 bases and 7 bases, there was a span of 8 bases. This CDR3 reads CASSEQGGTQYF. The CDR3 DNA sequence: TGTGCCAGCAGTGAACAGGGTGGGACCCAGTACTTC.

The rearrangement uses TRBV5-1 and TRBJ2-5; 12 bases line up with TRBD2. This CDR3 comprises 20 residues. J lost 0 bases, V lost 2 bases, and 14 bases had no gene match. The germline CDR1 and CDR2 sequences are SGHRS and YFSETQ. The CDR3 region is CASSFTQGASGGAHQETQYF. The CDR3 DNA follows: TGCGCCAGCAGCTTCACTCAGGGGGCTAGCGGGGGGGCTCACCAAGAGACCCAGTACTTC. The full variable domain, its missing parts supplied by reference TRBV5-1 and TRBJ2-5, is KAGVTQTPRYLIKTRGQQVTLSCSPISGHRSVSWYQQTPGQGLQFLFEYFSETQRNKGNFPGRFSGRQFSNSRSEMNVSTLELGDSALYLCASSFTQGASGGAHQETQYFGPGTRLLVL.

V gene TRBV2 combines with J gene TRBJ2-5; the match to TRBD2 covers 7 bases. CDR1 SNHLY and CDR2 FYNNEI come from the germline V gene. The CDR3 extends over 14 amino acids. The J segment lost 2 bases and the V segment lost 6 bases, leaving 6 bases of the junction unmatched. The CDR3 region has the DNA TGTGCCAGCAGGGAAATGCGGGGGCAAGAGACCCAGTACTTC. Amino acids: CASREMRGQETQYF.

The chain joins TRBV28 to TRBJ2-5; TRBD2 agrees at 8 bases. Germline-derived CDR1 and CDR2 are MDHEN and SYDVKM. This CDR3 is built from 17 residues. The ends lost 1 base at V and 3 bases at J; junction bases unmatched: 10. CDR3 DNA sequence: TGTGCCAGCAGTTTATTTCCCAGCGGGAGCGGGGAAGAGACCCAGTACTTC. Its translation: CASSLFPSGSGEETQYF.

The genes are TRBV7-9 and TRBJ2-5; maybe TRBD1 (6 bases). CDR1 is SEHNR and CDR2 is FQNEAQ in the germline V gene (reference sequence). CDR3 length: 13 residues. V gave up 4 bases and J gave up 1 base, with 7 bases separating them. The CDR3 sequence is CASSWTAQETQYF. The CDR3, as DNA: TGTGCCAGCAGCTGGACAGCCCAAGAGACCCAGTACTTC. Full variable domain (outside the CDR3, taken from reference TRBV7-9 and TRBJ2-5): DTGVSQNPRHKITKRGQNVTFRCDPISEHNRLYWYRQTLGQGPEFLTYFQNEAQLEKSRLLSDRFSAERPKGSFSTLEIQRTEQGDSAMYLCASSWTAQETQYFGPGTRLLVL.

This clone came up a few times. The chain couples TRBV7-6 to TRBJ1-2; tentatively, D is TRBD1 (6 bases). The CDR3 loop spans 13 amino acids. CDR1 and CDR2 (germline): SGHVS, FNYEAQ. Trimming removed 5 bases at V and 4 bases at J, with 11 bases between. CDR3 nucleotides: TGTGCCAGCAGCGAAGGGGGAGCCTATGGCTACACCTTC. Residues: CASSEGGAYGYTF. The full variable domain, in which reference TRBV7-6 and TRBJ1-2 provide the parts outside the CDR3, is GAGVSQSPRYKVTKRGQDVALRCDPISGHVSLYWYRQALGQGPEFLTYFNYEAQQDKSGLPNDRFSAERPEGSISTLTIQRTEQRDSAMYRCASSEGGAYGYTFGSGTRLTVV.

The chain employs TRBV11-3 and TRBJ2-1, with D possibly TRBD1 on 5 matching bases. The CDR3 is made up of 15 amino acids. With 0 bases removed from V and 4 bases from J, the gap between germline ends came to 10 bases. Germline assignment: CDR1 SGHNT and CDR2 YENEEA. The CDR3 sequence: CASSLDGSGYNEQFF. As DNA, the CDR3 is TGTGCCAGCAGCTTAGACGGATCAGGGTACAATGAGCAGTTCTTC. The variable domain in full, with the rest retrieved from reference TRBV11-3 and TRBJ2-1, is EAGVVQSPRYKIIEKKQPVAFWCNPISGHNTLYWYLQNLGQGPELLIRYENEEAVDDSQLPKDRFSAERLKGVDSTLKIQPAELGDSAVYLCASSLDGSGYNEQFFGPGTRLTVL.

The chain joins TRBV2 to TRBJ1-1, with a tentative D call TRBD1 (6 bases). CDR1 is SNHLY and CDR2 is FYNNEI in the germline V gene. V was cut by 3 bases and J by 6 bases, with 14 bases left in between. CDR3 length: 14 amino acids. CDR3 in DNA: TGTGCCAGCAGTGACTGGGGGGGACAACCTGAAGCTTTCTTT. This translates into CASSDWGGQPEAFF. The full variable domain, rest sourced from reference TRBV2 and TRBJ1-1, is EPEVTQTPSHQVTQMGQEVILRCVPISNHLYFYWYRQILGQKVEFLVSFYNNEISEKSEIFDDQFSVERPDGSNFTLKIRSTKLEDSAMYFCASSDWGGQPEAFFGQGTRLTVV.

The chain recombines TRBV6-1 with TRBJ2-5; 10 nucleotides agree with TRBD1. The CDR3 consists of 15 residues. After removal of 1 base from V and 11 bases from J, the junction contained 10 bases not matched to a gene. CDR1 and CDR2 (germline): MNHNS, SASEGT. The CDR3 region is CASSEEETGGDKQYF. CDR3 in DNA: TGTGCCAGCAGTGAAGAAGAGACAGGGGGCGACAAGCAGTACTTC.

The chain carries TRBV18 and TRBJ1-1; D gene unclear. The germline V and J ends were trimmed by 3 bases and 8 bases, with 10 bases remaining between them. The CDR3 sequence is 12 residues long. Germline V lookup: CDR1 KGHSH, CDR2 LQKENI. Here the CDR3 reads CASSPDGEEAFF. The CDR3 coding sequence is TGTGCCAGCTCACCTGACGGGGAGGAAGCTTTCTTT.